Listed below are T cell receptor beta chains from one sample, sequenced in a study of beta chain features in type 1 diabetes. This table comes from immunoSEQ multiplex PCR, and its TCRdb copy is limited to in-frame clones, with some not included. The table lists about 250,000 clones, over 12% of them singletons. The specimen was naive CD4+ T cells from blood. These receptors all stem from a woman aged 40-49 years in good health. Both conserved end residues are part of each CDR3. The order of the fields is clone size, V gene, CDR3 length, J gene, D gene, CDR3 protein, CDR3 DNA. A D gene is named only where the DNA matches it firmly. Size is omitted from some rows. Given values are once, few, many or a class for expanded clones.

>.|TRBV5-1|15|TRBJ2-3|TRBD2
CASSLAGGRTDTQYF
TGCGCCAGCAGCCTAGCGGGGGGACGCACAGATACGCAGTATTTT
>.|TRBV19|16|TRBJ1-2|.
CASCLFFDEGRGGYTF
TGTGCCAGTTGTCTCTTCTTCGATGAGGGGCGGGGTGGCTACACCTTC
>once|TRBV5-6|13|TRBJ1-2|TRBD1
CASRRTGGHGYTF
TGTGCCAGCCGGCGGACAGGGGGCCATGGCTACACCTTC
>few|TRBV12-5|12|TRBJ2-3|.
CASALMRDTQYF
TGTGCTAGTGCCCTCATGAGAGATACGCAGTATTTT
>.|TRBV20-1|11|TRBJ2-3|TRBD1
CSATSGTGLKF
TGCAGTGCTACGTCCGGGACAGGACTGAAGTTT
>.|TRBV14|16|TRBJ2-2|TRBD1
CASSQYRGRNTGELFF
TGTGCCAGCAGCCAGTACAGGGGGCGTAACACCGGGGAGCTGTTTTTT
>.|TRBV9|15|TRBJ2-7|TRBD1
CASSASDRGSYEQYF
TGTGCCAGCAGCGCCTCGGACAGGGGCTCCTACGAGCAGTACTTC
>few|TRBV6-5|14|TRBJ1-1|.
CASSYNTLNTEAFF
TGTGCCAGCAGTTACAACACATTGAACACTGAAGCTTTCTTT
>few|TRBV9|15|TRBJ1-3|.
CASSSHRDPGNTIYF
TGTGCCAGCAGCTCCCACAGGGATCCGGGAAACACCATATATTTT
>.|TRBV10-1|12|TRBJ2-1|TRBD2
CASSGLVNEQFF
TGCGCCAGCAGCGGACTAGTTAATGAGCAGTTCTTC
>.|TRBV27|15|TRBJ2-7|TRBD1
CASSLSLQGVGEQYF
TGTGCCAGCAGTTTATCGTTACAGGGGGTAGGGGAGCAGTACTTC
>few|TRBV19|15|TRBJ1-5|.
CASSIQDTARQPQHF
TGTGCCAGTAGTATTCAGGATACGGCCCGTCAGCCCCAGCATTTT
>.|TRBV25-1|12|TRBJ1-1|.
CASSESYTEAFF
TGTGCCAGCAGCGAATCTTACACTGAAGCTTTCTTT
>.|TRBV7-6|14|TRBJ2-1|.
CASSHRDGGNEQFF
TGTGCCAGCAGCCACAGGGACGGCGGGAATGAGCAGTTCTTC
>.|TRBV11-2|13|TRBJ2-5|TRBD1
CASSRGQQETQYF
TGTGCCAGCAGCCGGGGACAGCAAGAGACCCAGTACTTC
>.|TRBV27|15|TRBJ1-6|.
CASSLAGLGNSPLHF
TGTGCCAGCAGTTTGGCAGGGCTAGGGAATTCACCCCTCCACTTT
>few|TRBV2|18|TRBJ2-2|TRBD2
CASRLTSGGPARTGELFF
TGTGCCAGCAGGTTAACTAGCGGGGGGCCTGCGAGGACCGGGGAGCTGTTTTTT
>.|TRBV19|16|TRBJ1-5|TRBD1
CASTKGQGNWNQPQHF
TGTGCCAGTACAAAAGGACAGGGGAATTGGAATCAGCCCCAGCATTTT
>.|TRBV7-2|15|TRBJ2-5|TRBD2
CASSSGVAGRETQYF
TGTGCCAGCAGCTCCGGGGTAGCGGGGCGAGAGACCCAGTACTTC
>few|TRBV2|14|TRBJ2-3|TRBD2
CASGAGLGTDTQYF
TGTGCCAGCGGAGCGGGGTTGGGGACAGATACGCAGTATTTT
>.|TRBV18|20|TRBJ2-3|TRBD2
CASSPPRMRGGDLDTDTQYF
TGTGCCAGCTCACCACCGAGGATGCGGGGGGGTGACCTCGACACAGATACGCAGTATTTT
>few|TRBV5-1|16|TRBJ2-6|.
CASSLALGGGANVLTF
TGCGCCAGCAGCTTGGCCCTAGGAGGGGGGGCCAACGTCCTGACTTTC
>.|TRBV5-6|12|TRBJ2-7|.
CASSSDSYEQYF
TGTGCCAGCAGCTCGGACTCTTACGAGCAGTACTTC
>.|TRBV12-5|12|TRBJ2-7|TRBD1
CANRDSIYEQYF
TGTGCTAACAGGGACAGCATCTACGAGCAGTACTTC
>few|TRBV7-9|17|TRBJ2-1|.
CASSARPQELYYNEQFF
TGTGCCAGCAGCGCCCGACCGCAGGAACTTTACTACAATGAGCAGTTCTTC
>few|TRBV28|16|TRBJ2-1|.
CASRRSIGGSYNEQFF
TGTGCCAGCAGACGGTCGATAGGGGGCTCCTACAATGAGCAGTTCTTC
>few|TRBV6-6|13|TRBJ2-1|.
CASRKRLAYEQFF
TGTGCCAGCAGAAAGCGGCTAGCGTATGAGCAGTTCTTC
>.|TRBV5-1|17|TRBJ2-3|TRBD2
CASSLRLAGGVGDTQYF
TGCGCCAGCAGCTTGCGACTAGCGGGGGGAGTCGGAGATACGCAGTATTTT
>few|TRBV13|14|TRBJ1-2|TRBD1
CASSPGGDSYGYTF
TGTGCCAGCAGCCCCGGGGGGGACAGCTATGGCTACACCTTC
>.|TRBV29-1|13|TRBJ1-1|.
CSVETDKNTEAFF
TGCAGCGTTGAGACCGACAAGAACACTGAAGCTTTCTTT
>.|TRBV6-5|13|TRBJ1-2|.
CASASRAPDGYTF
TGTGCCAGCGCCTCCAGGGCTCCGGATGGCTACACCTTC
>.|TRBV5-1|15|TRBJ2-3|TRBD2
CASSSGTSGADTQYF
TGCGCCAGCAGCTCCGGGACTAGCGGCGCAGATACGCAGTATTTT
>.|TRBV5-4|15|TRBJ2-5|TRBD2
CASSFTSGGGETQYF
TGTGCCAGCAGCTTCACTAGCGGGGGCGGGGAGACCCAGTACTTC
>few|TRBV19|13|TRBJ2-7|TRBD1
CASRQGRSYEQYF
TGTGCCAGCCGACAGGGGAGATCCTACGAGCAGTACTTC
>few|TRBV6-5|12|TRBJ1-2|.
CASFRTGPGYTF
TGTGCCAGTTTCAGAACAGGTCCCGGCTACACCTTC
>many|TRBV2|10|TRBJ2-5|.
CASSEETQYF
TGTGCCAGCAGCGAGGAGACCCAGTACTTC
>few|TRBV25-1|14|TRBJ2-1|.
CASSEWPAGNEQFF
TGTGCCAGCAGTGAATGGCCAGCGGGCAATGAGCAGTTCTTC
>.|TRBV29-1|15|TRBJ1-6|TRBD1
CSGSRQGRIYSPLHF
TGCAGCGGATCAAGACAGGGTAGAATATATTCACCCCTCCACTTT
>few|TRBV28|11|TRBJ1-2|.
CATSINYGYTF
TGTGCCACTAGCATTAACTATGGCTACACCTTC
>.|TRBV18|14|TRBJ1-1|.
CASSPDTGGTEAFF
TGTGCCAGCTCACCCGACACGGGGGGTACTGAAGCTTTCTTT
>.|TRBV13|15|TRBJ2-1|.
CASSPPGLTYNEQFF
TGTGCCAGCAGCCCACCCGGACTGACGTACAATGAGCAGTTCTTC